The rows below give T cell receptor beta chains drawn from one sample of a study of type 1 regulatory T cells. TCRdb redid the calling of the reads with MiXCR, one entry per CDR3 protein. The sample consists of about 59,000 distinct CDR3 sequences, less than 65% of them appearing once. Their specific antigens are unknown. The sample consisted of cultured non-Tr1 T cells, either the whole culture or a sorted T cell fraction (not recorded which). The receptors originated from a human donor in good health. Each CDR3 is given with its conserved first and last residue. The D gene is left open where the match is weak. A row's size may be missing; if present it is once, few, many or a size class.

V	size	J	D	CDR3	DNA
TRBV6-5	NA	TRBJ1-3	NA	CASRKTGTAGRNTIYF	TGTGCCAGCAGAAAAACCGGGACGGCGGGCCGAAACACCATATATTTT
TRBV5-1	NA	TRBJ1-1	NA	CASTSPANTEAFF	TGCGCCAGCACCTCCCCAGCGAACACTGAAGCTTTCTTT
TRBV29-1	NA	TRBJ2-7	TRBD1	CSVEGGDSFREQYF	TGCAGCGTCGAGGGTGGGGACAGTTTTCGCGAGCAGTACTTC
TRBV7-2	NA	TRBJ1-2	NA	CASSSLTGNYGYTF	TGTGCCAGCAGCTCCCTGACAGGAAACTATGGCTACACCTTC
TRBV18	NA	TRBJ2-1	TRBD1	CASSRDRVTEQFF	TGTGCCAGCTCACGCGACAGGGTCACTGAGCAGTTCTTC
TRBV7-8	NA	TRBJ2-2	NA	CASSQDSTVATGELFF	TGTGCCAGCAGCCAAGACAGTACTGTTGCCACCGGGGAGCTGTTTTTT
TRBV5-1	NA	TRBJ1-6	NA	CASSLDSVNSSPLHF	TGCGCCAGCAGCTTGGACAGCGTAAACTCCTCACCCCTCCACTTT
TRBV28	NA	TRBJ1-6	TRBD1	CASSPLVGGQANSPLHF	TGTGCCAGCAGTCCATTGGTTGGAGGACAGGCGAATTCACCCCTCCACTTT
TRBV7-2	few	TRBJ2-7	NA	CASSPIQRGGAWLDEQYF	TGTGCCAGCAGCCCGATCCAAAGGGGGGGCGCTTGGCTCGACGAGCAGTACTTC
TRBV29-1	NA	TRBJ2-5	NA	CSGFSGQGTQYF	TGCAGCGGATTTAGCGGCCAAGGGACCCAGTACTTC
TRBV28	few	TRBJ1-2	TRBD1	CASSPTGFGDYGYTF	TGTGCCAGCAGCCCGACAGGGTTCGGGGACTATGGCTACACCTTC
TRBV4-2	few	TRBJ2-7	NA	CASSQEPTYEQYF	TGTGCCAGCAGCCAAGAGCCCACATACGAGCAGTACTTC
TRBV27	NA	TRBJ2-7	TRBD2	CASSPVAGVYEQYF	TGTGCCAGCAGTCCGGTAGCGGGAGTGTACGAGCAGTACTTC